The sequence of this TCR beta chain was determined in a study of tumor-infiltrating lymphocytes in primary liver carcinoma. As for the study in general: Sample yields, roughly 3.5 to 8 million productive TCRbeta reads, were similar across the tissue types.

They got blood RNA out of unsorted whole blood and also pulled out germline DNA. The CDR3 runs 15 residues. CDR1 and CDR2 from the germline V gene are MNHEY and SVGEGT. The trim removed 7 bases at V and 4 bases at J, leaving 7 bases unmatched. There are many counts of this clonotype. Total RNA amounting to 500 ng was the source from which TCR beta cDNA was made with a constant-region primer. For TCR beta, libraries were produced by three nested multiplex PCR rounds using slightly modified ARM-PCR. The first two PCR rounds used TRBV1-TRBV30 forward primers with a C-beta reverse primer, roughly 10 cycles each. From the multiplex PCR reads, TCRdb called clonotypes with MiXCR, one entry per CDR3 protein. The sample lists 250,000 to 350,000 distinct CDR3 sequences; about three fifths were seen once.

The rearrangement links TRBV6-2 or TRBV6-3 to TRBJ2-1; 10 bases line up with TRBD2. This receptor was identified in a woman aged 30 to 39 with primary liver carcinoma and hepatitis B virus infection. The sample was peripheral blood. The CDR3: CASTSSGSMYNEQFF. The DNA for the CDR3 is TGTGCCAGCACCTCTAGCGGGAGTATGTACAATGAGCAGTTCTTC.